The present TCR beta chain was sequenced within a study of CXCR3-negative and CXCR3-positive naive CD8 T cells. Sorts performed in triplicate captured hundreds of thousands of cells each from every CD8+ T cell subset. The libraries of TRB cDNA were prepared using 5' RACE with UMI labels. TCRdb re-called the 5' RACE reads; one entry per CDR3 protein, DNA not given. The table lists roughly 110,000 distinct CDR3 sequences. Study-wide results and limits: TRB CDR3 hydrophobicity was greater in CXCR3-positive naive cells than in CXCR3-negative naive cells.

Per germline, CDR1 LNHDA and CDR2 SQIVND (reference sequence). The CDR3 sequence is 13 residues long. As regards this clonotype: Antigen unknown.

The TCR comes from a human donor in good health. Some clones in this sample may be carry-over from other donors' samples. The source material was naive CXCR3+ CD8+ T cells from blood. As for subset: CD45RO-CCR7+CD27+CD95- naive CD8+ T cells expressing CXCR3 (TNR3+). The chain is built from TRBV19 and TRBJ1-2. CDR3 residues: CASSVGLGYGYTF.